A single sample gave rise to the 31 T cell receptor beta chains below, sequenced in a study of shared clonotypes between healthy human individuals. Profiled with immunoSEQ multiplex PCR; TCRdb holds only in-frame clones, not every one. The sample has over a million clones; roughly 75% are singletons. Source material: memory CD4+ T cells sorted from blood. The subset denotes: CD45RA-negative fraction. These receptors all come from a young man in good health.

The chain uses TRBV6-1 and TRBJ2-1; D remains unclear. The V and J ends lost 9 bases and 5 bases respectively, with 17 bases between them. The CDR3 sequence is 14 residues long. The germline CDR1 and CDR2 sequences are MNHNS and SASEGT. CDR3 protein: CASFPWGSNNEQFF. The CDR3 bases are TGTGCCAGTTTTCCTTGGGGTAGTAACAATGAGCAGTTCTTC.

This clone was recorded a few times. J is TRBJ2-3 and V is TRBV29-1; TRBD2 agrees at 11 bases. Per the germline V gene, CDR1 is SQVTM and CDR2 is ANQGSEA. V lost 5 bases and J lost 0; bases outside the gene matches: 4. CDR3 length: 15 amino acids. The CDR3 region is CSVSTSGGSTDTQYF. Here the CDR3 DNA reads TGCAGCGTTTCCACTAGCGGGGGTAGCACAGATACGCAGTATTTT.

V usage is TRBV7-2 and J usage is TRBJ2-1; 11 positions agree with TRBD2. This CDR3 contains 18 residues. After removal of 5 bases from V and 8 bases from J, the junction contained 17 bases not matched to a gene. Germline-derived CDR1 and CDR2 are SGHTA and FQGNSA. The CDR3 is CASSVSPYSGRAFDEQFF. The CDR3 DNA is TGTGCCAGCAGCGTTAGCCCCTATAGCGGGAGGGCCTTCGATGAGCAGTTCTTC.

This rearrangement joins TRBV7-2 to TRBJ2-3; the D is unclear. CDR3 size: 14 residues. V was cut by 1 base and J by 6 bases, with 11 bases left in between. Germline V gene lookup returns CDR1 SGHTA and CDR2 FQGNSA. The CDR3 loop is CASSLVTGRDTQYF. DNA of the CDR3: TGTGCCAGCAGCTTAGTAACCGGCAGGGATACGCAGTATTTT.

The V and J genes are TRBV2 and TRBJ2-5; D tentatively fits TRBD1 or TRBD2 (6 bases each). Trimming took off 3 bases at V and 5 bases at J, with 22 bases between the two ends. Germline V gene lookup returns CDR1 SNHLY and CDR2 FYNNEI. The CDR3 covers 17 residues. CDR3 DNA sequence: TGTGCCAGCAGTGAGGGTACAGGGTGGTCTAGCGTCGAGACCCAGTACTTC. This encodes CASSEGTGWSSVETQYF.

The chain has TRBV30 and TRBJ2-6; D gene ambiguous. From germline, CDR1 is GTSNPN and CDR2 SVGIG (reference sequence). This CDR3 spans 13 amino acids. The germline V and J ends were trimmed by 2 bases and 6 bases, with 8 bases remaining between them. The CDR3 sequence: CAWSSPLANVLTF. DNA for the CDR3: TGTGCCTGGAGTTCTCCTTTGGCCAACGTCCTGACTTTC.

This chain joins TRBV11-1 and TRBJ2-7; 15 bases agree with TRBD2. CDR3 size: 18 residues. The V and J ends lost 2 bases and 2 bases, in that order; junction bases with no gene match: 7. Per germline, CDR1 SGHAT and CDR2 FQDESV (reference sequence). CDR3 in amino acids: CASSLPRTSGRAAYEQYF. The CDR3, as DNA: TGTGCCAGCAGCTTACCGAGGACTAGCGGGAGGGCCGCCTACGAGCAGTACTTC.

This clone was seen a handful of times. The chain has TRBV7-9 and TRBJ2-7; no clear D. CDR1 is SEHNR and CDR2 is FQNEAQ in the germline V gene (reference sequence). The ends were cut back, 3 bases at V and 0 bases at J, with 6 bases in the middle. CDR3 length equals 13 residues. CDR3 DNA: TGTGCCAGCAGCTTTCCGGGCTCCTACGAGCAGTACTTC. Protein product: CASSFPGSYEQYF.

This chain joins TRBV5-5 and TRBJ1-5, with TRBD1 matching 9 bases. The CDR3 consists of 15 residues. The germline CDR1 and CDR2 sequences are SGHKS and YYEKEE (reference sequence). J lost 6 bases, V lost 0 bases, and 4 bases had no gene match. CDR3 in DNA: TGTGCCAGCAGCTTGGAGGGACAGGGAACTCAGCCCCAGCATTTT. Residues: CASSLEGQGTQPQHF.

In its sample, this clone was seen once. A read error may produce the germline difference seen at one junction end. This chain links TRBV28 with TRBJ2-3; 7 positions agree with TRBD1. The CDR3 covers 16 residues. The germline gives CDR1 MDHEN, CDR2 SYDVKM. This chain's CDR3 is CAGRSQQGTFTDTQYF. The CDR3 coding sequence is TGTGCCGGCAGGTCCCAACAGGGGACCTTTACAGATACGCAGTATTTT.

J is TRBJ2-3 and V is TRBV27; the D gene could be TRBD1 or TRBD2 (6 bases each). This CDR3 is built from 17 residues. The V gene's germline CDR1 is MNHEY and CDR2 SMNVEV (reference sequence). V was clipped by 1 base and J by 6 bases, with 20 bases between them. In DNA form, the CDR3 reads TGTGCCAGCAGTTTATTGTCGGGGGCCCTCATGGGGGATACGCAGTATTTT. It translates to CASSLLSGALMGDTQYF.

The table lists this clone with many counts. The rearrangement joins TRBV2 to TRBJ1-4; 9 nucleotides match TRBD1. Losses at the gene ends were 5 bases for V and 5 bases for J; bases not matched to a gene: 3. In germline, CDR1 is SNHLY, CDR2 FYNNEI. The CDR3 has 14 amino acids. The CDR3 region has the DNA TGTGCCAGCAGTCCCGGGACAGGGAATGAAAAACTGTTTTTT. This codes for CASSPGTGNEKLFF.

The chain uses TRBV6-6 and TRBJ1-2; no firm D call. The CDR3 covers 13 residues. Germline values: CDR1 MNHNY, CDR2 SVGAGI (reference sequence). V lost 7 bases to trimming and J lost 5 bases, with 14 bases between them. The CDR3 DNA is TGTGCCAGCACCCGACTGGGCGGATATGGCTACACCTTC. As protein: CASTRLGGYGYTF.

This clone occurred once. This sequence joins TRBV18 and TRBJ2-3; 10 nucleotides align to TRBD2. Germline CDR1 is KGHSH and CDR2 is LQKENI. V dropped 3 bases and J dropped 8; count of bases not matched to a gene: 8. The CDR3 is 15 residues long. The CDR3 nucleotides are TGTGCCAGCTCACCCGGGACTAGCGATCAGGGTACGCAGTATTTT. Amino acids: CASSPGTSDQGTQYF.

The chain couples TRBV5-6 to TRBJ2-3, with 11 bases identical to TRBD2. Germline loops: CDR1 SGHDT, CDR2 YYEEEE. V lost 4 bases to trimming and J lost 2 bases; unmatched junction nucleotides: 6. The CDR3 length is 16 residues. In nucleotides, the CDR3 is TGTGCCAGCAGCCCCGGACTAGCGGGTAACACAGATACGCAGTATTTT. It is translated as CASSPGLAGNTDTQYF.

This clone was detected only once. A single base separates this from a much larger clone, so it may be a read error. The same CDR3 is also encoded by other DNA sequences in this sample. The chain links TRBV30 to TRBJ1-1; no clear D. Germline CDR1 and CDR2: GTSNPN and SVGIG (reference sequence). This CDR3 spans 11 amino acids. Deletions cut 0 bases from V and 2 bases from J, with 1 base between. CDR3 sequence: CAWSVNTEAFF. The CDR3 nucleotides are TGTGCCTGGAGTGTTAACACTGAAGCTTTCTTT. Filled out from reference TRBV30 and TRBJ1-1, the complete variable domain reads SQTIHQWPATLVQPVGSPLSLECTVEGTSNPNLYWYRQAAGRGLQLLFYSVGIGQISSEVPQNLSASRPQDRQFILSSKKLLLSDSGFYLCAWSVNTEAFFGQGTRLTVV.

As regards this clone: In the same sample, other DNA sequences code for this CDR3. This chain links TRBV13 with TRBJ1-2; weak D call: TRBD1 (6 bases). This CDR3 is built from 14 residues. The ends were cut back, 3 bases at V and 4 bases at J, with 12 bases in the middle. Germline values: CDR1 PRHDT, CDR2 FYEKMQ (reference sequence). CDR3 protein: CASSFNRVGYGYTF. For the CDR3, the DNA is TGTGCCAGCAGCTTCAACAGGGTGGGCTATGGCTACACCTTC. Using reference TRBV13 and TRBJ1-2 for the parts outside the CDR3, the full variable domain is AAGVIQSPRHLIKEKRETATLKCYPIPRHDTVYWYQQGPGQDPQFLISFYEKMQSDKGSIPDRFSAQQFSDYHSELNMSSLELGDSALYFCASSFNRVGYGYTFGSGTRLTVV.

This chain links TRBV30 with TRBJ2-5; 7 nucleotides agree with TRBD1. The CDR3 runs to 15 residues. Germline loops: CDR1 GTSNPN, CDR2 SVGIG (reference sequence). V dropped 2 bases and J dropped 4; count of bases not matched to a gene: 10. CDR3 protein: CAWSIRQGVIETQYF. The CDR3, as DNA: TGTGCCTGGAGTATTCGACAGGGAGTAATAGAGACCCAGTACTTC.

J is TRBJ2-7 and V is TRBV6-6; D might be TRBD1 or TRBD2, each matching 5 bases. The CDR3 sequence is 15 residues long. The germline V gene encodes CDR1 MNHNY and CDR2 SVGAGI (reference sequence). Deletions cut 10 bases from V and 5 bases from J, with 24 bases between. DNA of the CDR3: TGTGCCACCATTCAAGATGGGACCTCTTTCCACGAGCAGTACTTC. Protein: CATIQDGTSFHEQYF.

This clone was detected only a few times. This sample also contains other DNA sequences that code for the same CDR3. This sequence joins TRBV20-1 and TRBJ2-5, with a possible D match to TRBD1 (5 bases). V dropped 6 bases and J dropped 2 bases, with 7 bases sitting between them. CDR1 is DFQATT and CDR2 is SNEGSKA in the germline V gene (reference sequence). CDR3 length: 11 amino acids. The CDR3: CSARVQETQYF. CDR3 nucleotide sequence: TGCAGTGCCAGGGTACAAGAGACCCAGTACTTC.

This chain joins TRBV7-8 and TRBJ1-5; TRBD1 is a possible D gene (6 bases). The CDR3 covers 16 residues. Germline assignment: CDR1 SGHVS and CDR2 FQNEAQ. V gave up 1 base and J gave up 7 bases, with 17 bases separating them. This chain's CDR3 is CASSLVGGGVGQPQHF. The CDR3 DNA sequence: TGTGCCAGCAGCTTAGTTGGGGGGGGCGTAGGGCAGCCCCAGCATTTT.

The V and J genes are TRBV27 and TRBJ1-6; TRBD1 is a possible D gene (5 bases). CDR3 length: 15 residues. CDR1 MNHEY and CDR2 SMNVEV come from the germline V gene (reference sequence). Trimming stripped 4 bases from V and 7 bases from J, with 14 bases between. The CDR3 nucleotides are TGTGCCAGCAGTTACGATGGGGCGGGGAATTCACCCCTCCACTTT. Protein: CASSYDGAGNSPLHF.

This clone was detected only once. The DNA for the CDR3 is TGTGCCAGCAGCGTAGGGACCGGAGGAAAACAAAATGGCTACACCTTC. Protein sequence: CASSVGTGGKQNGYTF. The chain couples TRBV9 to TRBJ1-2; no reliable D call. The germline V and J ends were trimmed by 0 bases and 6 bases, with 18 bases remaining between them. Germline V gene sequence: CDR1 SGDLS, CDR2 YYNGEE. The CDR3 spans 16 residues.

The chain employs TRBV5-1 and TRBJ1-5; no definite D call. CDR3 length equals 15 residues. The V end lost 1 base, the J end lost 1 base, and 9 bases lay between the germline ends. Germline-derived CDR1 and CDR2 are SGHRS and YFSETQ. In nucleotides, the CDR3 is TGCGCCAGCAGCTTGTCGTTCGGGAGCAATCAGCCCCAGCATTTT. This sequence encodes CASSLSFGSNQPQHF. The full variable domain, its missing parts supplied by reference TRBV5-1 and TRBJ1-5, is KAGVTQTPRYLIKTRGQQVTLSCSPISGHRSVSWYQQTPGQGLQFLFEYFSETQRNKGNFPGRFSGRQFSNSRSEMNVSTLELGDSALYLCASSLSFGSNQPQHFGDGTRLSIL.

The chain carries TRBV5-1 and TRBJ1-2; TRBD1 matches at 7 bases. Germline V gives CDR1 SGHRS, CDR2 YFSETQ. The CDR3 contains 15 residues. With 2 bases clipped from V and 5 bases from J, the junction kept 9 bases outside the gene matches. The CDR3 coding sequence is TGCGCCAGCAGCTTTTTCGACAGGGCAGGTTATGGCTACACCTTC. It is translated as CASSFFDRAGYGYTF.

The table lists this clone with many counts. This chain uses TRBV4-1 with TRBJ2-5, with D tentatively TRBD1 (6 bases). The CDR3 extends over 15 amino acids. Germline V gene sequence: CDR1 MGHRA, CDR2 YSYEKL. Trimming removed 1 base from V and 5 bases from J, with 14 bases in between. The CDR3 nucleotides are TGCGCCAGCAGCCAAGGACCGACAGGTCGGGAGACCCAGTACTTC. This encodes CASSQGPTGRETQYF.

Regarding this clone: Other DNA sequences from this sample encode an identical CDR3 as well. The chain joins TRBV12-5 to TRBJ2-1; TRBD1 aligns across 8 bases. Germline V gene lookup returns CDR1 LGHNT and CDR2 FRNRAP. The CDR3 is 16 amino acids. Losses at the gene ends were 1 base for V and 3 bases for J; bases not matched to a gene: 5. CDR3 nucleotides: TGTGCTAGTGGTTTGGGAGACAGGGGCGGCTACAATGAGCAGTTCTTC. This codes for CASGLGDRGGYNEQFF.

This clone was detected a few times. The CDR3 DNA reads TGTGCCAGCAGCGGGATCAATGAGCAGTTCTTC. Translation gives CASSGINEQFF. The chain combines TRBV9 with TRBJ2-1; D is undetermined. The V end was cut by 3 bases, the J end by 6 bases, with 4 bases between. This CDR3 contains 11 residues. Germline loops: CDR1 SGDLS, CDR2 YYNGEE. The full variable domain, completed using reference TRBV9 and TRBJ2-1, is DSGVTQTPKHLITATGQRVTLRCSPRSGDLSVYWYQQSLDQGLQFLIQYYNGEERAKGNILERFSAQQFPDLHSELNLSSLELGDSALYFCASSGINEQFFGPGTRLTVL.

This chain uses TRBV7-9 with TRBJ1-3; D uncertain. With 1 base removed from V and 9 bases from J, the gap between germline ends came to 10 bases. Germline CDR1 SEHNR, CDR2 FQNEAQ (reference sequence). The length of the CDR3 is 13 residues. The CDR3 sequence: CASSLVEGGTIYF. CDR3 coding DNA: TGTGCCAGCAGCTTAGTGGAAGGAGGCACCATATATTTT.

The chain combines TRBV6-1 with TRBJ1-4, with D perhaps TRBD1 (6 bases). V lost 0 bases and J 10 bases, leaving 6 bases between the germline ends. Germline assignment: CDR1 MNHNS and CDR2 SASEGT. This CDR3 is 12 amino acids long. The CDR3 nucleotides read TGTGCCAGCAGTGAAGCAGGGGGAAAACTGTTTTTT. It translates to CASSEAGGKLFF.

As for this clone: Other DNA sequences in the same sample also yield this CDR3. The rearrangement uses TRBV5-4 and TRBJ2-5; 10 bases map to TRBD2. The length of the CDR3 is 15 residues. The germline V gene encodes CDR1 SGHNT and CDR2 YYREEE (reference sequence). V lost 0 bases to trimming and J lost 2 bases; unmatched junction nucleotides: 1. In DNA form, the CDR3 reads TGTGCCAGCAGCTTGGTTAGCGGGGGGCAAGAGACCCAGTACTTC. This sequence encodes CASSLVSGGQETQYF.